This passage covers 30 T cell receptor beta chains from one sample sequenced in a study of cytotoxic CD8 clonotypes in ibrutinib-treated CLL. Only in-frame clones appear in the TCRdb table, and some are missing; sequencing was by immunoSEQ multiplex PCR. The sample contains approximately 190,000 clones, 60% to 80% of which appear only once. The starting material was PBMCs, obtained after 12 months of ibrutinib treatment. These receptors originate from a human donor with chronic lymphocytic leukemia.

This rearrangement joins TRBV9 to TRBJ2-7, with 11 bases fitting TRBD1. This CDR3 region has 15 residues. Germline V gene data show CDR1 as SGDLS and CDR2 as YYNGEE. The V gene end was trimmed by 0 bases and the J gene end by 4 bases; junction bases not matched to a gene: 3. CDR3 coding DNA: TGTGCCAGCAGCGTAGCCGGACAGGGGGCATACGAGCAGTACTTC. Residues: CASSVAGQGAYEQYF. Based on the CDR3 plus reference TRBV9 and TRBJ2-7, the full variable domain is DSGVTQTPKHLITATGQRVTLRCSPRSGDLSVYWYQQSLDQGLQFLIQYYNGEERAKGNILERFSAQQFPDLHSELNLSSLELGDSALYFCASSVAGQGAYEQYFGPGTRLTVT.

This rearrangement joins TRBV5-1 to TRBJ2-3; 7 bases fit TRBD2. Germline V lookup: CDR1 SGHRS, CDR2 YFSETQ. CDR3 length equals 17 residues. V lost 0 bases, J lost 5 bases, and 12 bases stayed unmatched. CDR3 in amino acids: CASSLGLRLADVDTQYF. The DNA of the CDR3 is TGCGCCAGCAGCTTGGGACTTCGCCTAGCGGACGTAGATACGCAGTATTTT.

V gene TRBV6-5 combines with J gene TRBJ2-7; 10 positions agree with TRBD1. The V segment lost 3 bases and the J segment 4 bases; nucleotides outside the gene matches: 9. The CDR3 sequence is 16 residues long. Germline V gives CDR1 MNHEY, CDR2 SVGAGI. Written as DNA, the CDR3 is TGTGCCAGCAGTTATGGACCGGACAGGGGGGTTTACGAGCAGTACTTC. Its translation is CASSYGPDRGVYEQYF.

V is TRBV7-9 and J is TRBJ2-5; D is unresolved. Germline V gene data show CDR1 as SEHNR and CDR2 as FQNEAQ (reference sequence). There are 15 residues in the CDR3. Deletions cut 0 bases from V and 0 bases from J, with 8 bases between. DNA for the CDR3: TGTGCCAGCAGCTTAGCTGGAGAGTACCAAGAGACCCAGTACTTC. This encodes CASSLAGEYQETQYF.

Of note for this clone: The identical CDR3 is also encoded by other nucleotide sequences in the sample. The V call is TRBV19, the J call TRBJ2-4; D is unresolved. The CDR3 has 13 residues. CDR1 is LNHDA, CDR2 SQIVND, per germline (reference sequence). V shed 10 bases and J shed 1 base, with 11 bases lying between them. CDR3 coding DNA: TGTGCCACCTGGAGCGTTGCCAAAAACATTCAGTACTTC. This translates into CATWSVAKNIQYF.

This rearrangement joins TRBV6-5 to TRBJ1-4; D not resolved. CDR1 is MNHEY and CDR2 is SVGAGI in the germline V gene. Trimming left V 8 bases short and J 2 bases short, with 6 bases between. This CDR3 contains 12 residues. Here the CDR3 reads CASGGTNEKLFF. The CDR3 nucleotides read TGTGCCAGCGGAGGGACTAATGAAAAACTGTTTTTT.

This chain uses TRBV7-9 with TRBJ1-1; D remains ambiguous. There are 13 residues in the CDR3. Between the trimmed V and J ends, which lost 5 bases and 8 bases, there was a span of 15 bases. Germline V gene data show CDR1 as SEHNR and CDR2 as FQNEAQ (reference sequence). DNA for the CDR3: TGTGCCAGCAGCCCGCCCAGTGGCATGGAAGCTTTCTTT. It translates to CASSPPSGMEAFF.

This clone appeared a few times. The chain has TRBV19 and TRBJ1-3; no clear D. CDR1 LNHDA and CDR2 SQIVND come from the germline V gene (reference sequence). The CDR3 covers 15 residues. V gave up 2 bases and J gave up 1 base, with 9 bases separating them. This CDR3 is CASSISWQSGNTIYF. For the CDR3, the DNA is TGTGCCAGTAGTATAAGTTGGCAGTCTGGAAACACCATATATTTT.

DNA of the CDR3: TGTGCCAGCAGCCAAGTCTCCGGGACAGGGGGGACCTACGAGCAGTACTTC. Protein product: CASSQVSGTGGTYEQYF. The chain recombines TRBV4-2 with TRBJ2-7; 11 bases align to TRBD1. The junction had 7 bases not matched to a gene; V was cut back by 1 base and J by 2 bases. CDR1 and CDR2 from the germline V gene are LGHNA and YNFKEQ. This CDR3 comprises 17 residues.

The V gene is TRBV27, the J gene TRBJ2-1; unclear D gene. V was shortened by 5 bases and J by 8 bases, with 13 bases between the two germline ends. The CDR3 is 13 amino acids. Germline V gives CDR1 MNHEY, CDR2 SMNVEV (reference sequence). CDR3 DNA: TGTGCCAGCAGTCCCGTAGACCGGGATGAGCAGTTCTTC. It codes for CASSPVDRDEQFF.

The V gene is TRBV30, the J gene TRBJ2-7; D might be TRBD2 (7 bases). V was pared by 8 bases and J by 4 bases, with 12 bases between. Germline assignment: CDR1 GTSNPN and CDR2 SVGIG (reference sequence). The CDR3 extends over 11 amino acids. The CDR3 coding sequence is TGTGCCGGGGGCGGGAGATACGAGCAGTACTTC. This sequence encodes CAGGGRYEQYF.

This clone was observed a single time. The V call is TRBV7-9, the J call TRBJ2-7; D perhaps matches TRBD1 (6 bases). The CDR3 covers 14 residues. The V end was cut by 2 bases, the J end by 6 bases, with 14 bases between. The germline CDR1 and CDR2 sequences are SEHNR and FQNEAQ (reference sequence). The chain's CDR3 is CASSLSTGIGEQYF. In nucleotides, the CDR3 is TGTGCCAGCAGCTTAAGTACAGGGATTGGCGAGCAGTACTTC.

J is TRBJ2-7 and V is TRBV6-4; D is possibly TRBD2 (5 bases). Germline V gives CDR1 MRHNA, CDR2 SNTAGT. V gave up 5 bases and J gave up 9 bases, with 11 bases separating them. The CDR3 is 11 amino acids. CDR3 coding DNA: TGTGCCAGCAGTTACGATGGAGGGCAGTACTTC. Protein: CASSYDGGQYF.

This chain connects TRBV2 to TRBJ1-1, with D unresolved. CDR1 and CDR2 (germline): SNHLY, FYNNEI. The CDR3 contains 14 residues. Trimming left V 4 bases short and J 8 bases short, with 17 bases between. The CDR3 nucleotides are TGTGCCAGCAGTGGGGAAGTACAGTTGAAAGAAGCTTTCTTT. Residues: CASSGEVQLKEAFF.

V usage is TRBV5-5 and J usage is TRBJ1-2; D is possibly TRBD1 (6 bases). Trimming pared 4 bases from V and 6 bases from J, leaving 10 bases between. The germline V gene has CDR1 SGHKS and CDR2 YYEKEE (reference sequence). This CDR3 comprises 12 residues. In DNA, the CDR3 is TGTGCCAGCAGCCCATGGACAGATGGCTACACCTTC. Translating gives CASSPWTDGYTF.

This chain connects TRBV7-9 to TRBJ2-3; D unclear. Germline V gives CDR1 SEHNR, CDR2 FQNEAQ (reference sequence). V lost 5 bases and J 1 base, leaving 1 base between the germline ends. The CDR3 contains 11 residues. CDR3 nucleotide sequence: TGTGCCAGCAGCCGCACAGATACGCAGTATTTT. This codes for CASSRTDTQYF.

This clone was seen more than once but under ten times. The V call is TRBV19, the J call TRBJ1-5, with D unresolved. Germline V gives CDR1 LNHDA, CDR2 SQIVND (reference sequence). V was shortened by 6 bases and J by 9 bases, with 15 bases between the two germline ends. This CDR3 is built from 13 residues. In DNA, the CDR3 is TGTGCCAGTAGCTCCCCCGAGGTTTGGCCCCAGCATTTT. Protein sequence: CASSSPEVWPQHF.

The chain has TRBV2 and TRBJ2-7; 7 nucleotides align to TRBD2. The CDR3 is 14 amino acids. CDR1 SNHLY and CDR2 FYNNEI come from the germline V gene. Trimming at V came to 6 bases and at J to 0 bases, leaving 5 bases not matched to a gene. The DNA for the CDR3 is TGTGCCAGCAGGGCCGGGGGGAGCTCCTACGAGCAGTACTTC. Protein: CASRAGGSSYEQYF.

J is TRBJ2-1 and V is TRBV19, with a tentative D call TRBD2 (7 bases). V lost 9 bases to trimming and J lost 1 base, with 19 bases between them. CDR3 length: 16 amino acids. Germline assignment: CDR1 LNHDA and CDR2 SQIVND (reference sequence). The CDR3 bases are TGTGCCAGCTCCCTTTCGGGGGGCAGGTCCTACAATGAGCAGTTCTTC. The encoded protein is CASSLSGGRSYNEQFF.

The V gene is TRBV25-1, the J gene TRBJ2-1, with TRBD2 matching 12 bases. The CDR3 is 15 residues long. Germline V gene sequence: CDR1 MGHDK, CDR2 SYGVNS. With V trimmed by 8 bases and J by 7 bases, 9 bases remained unmatched. CDR3 DNA: TGTGCCAGCGAGCGAAGACTAGCGGGAGTGAATGAGCAGTTCTTC. Protein: CASERRLAGVNEQFF. The entire variable domain, with the rest obtained from reference TRBV25-1 and TRBJ2-1, is as follows: EADIYQTPRYLVIGTGKKITLECSQTMGHDKMYWYQQDPGMELHLIHYSYGVNSTEKGDLSSESTVSRIRTEHFPLTLESARPSHTSQYLCASERRLAGVNEQFFGPGTRLTVL.

V gene TRBV7-8 combines with J gene TRBJ2-1; D unresolved. Trimming left V 0 bases short and J 1 base short, with 7 bases between. The CDR3 contains 15 residues. CDR1 and CDR2 from the germline V gene are SGHVS and FQNEAQ. The CDR3 reads CASSLAPESYNEQFF. The CDR3 coding sequence is TGTGCCAGCAGCTTAGCGCCGGAGTCCTACAATGAGCAGTTCTTC.

V is TRBV25-1 and J is TRBJ1-5; 11 nucleotides agree with TRBD1. Germline trimming cut 4 bases from V and 5 bases from J; bases unmatched to any gene: 13. The CDR3 sequence is 18 residues long. The germline gives CDR1 MGHDK, CDR2 SYGVNS. CDR3 in DNA: TGTGCCAGCAGTGCCCTCGCCGGGACAGGGGGATCGGATCAGCCCCAGCATTTT. As protein: CASSALAGTGGSDQPQHF.

This chain links TRBV27 with TRBJ2-1; D might be TRBD1 (6 bases). The CDR3 totals 14 residues. The V end was cut by 5 bases, the J end by 4 bases, with 12 bases between. CDR1 and CDR2 (germline): MNHEY, SMNVEV (reference sequence). CDR3 loop: CASSPTGTYNEQFF. The CDR3 DNA reads TGTGCCAGCAGTCCGACAGGTACTTACAATGAGCAGTTCTTC.

This clone has just a few counts. J is TRBJ1-1 and V is TRBV7-2, with D perhaps matching TRBD1 (5 bases). Germline V gives CDR1 SGHTA, CDR2 FQGNSA. The CDR3 runs to 15 residues. Trimming took off 0 bases at V and 0 bases at J, with 8 bases between the two ends. CDR3 sequence (DNA): TGTGCCAGCAGCTTAGCGACAGCGATGAACACTGAAGCTTTCTTT. It is translated as CASSLATAMNTEAFF.

J is TRBJ2-7 and V is TRBV5-1, with 8 bases lining up with TRBD1. Germline V gives CDR1 SGHRS, CDR2 YFSETQ. The CDR3 sequence is 14 residues long. V shed 5 bases and J 2 bases; nucleotides not matched to a gene: 6. The DNA of the CDR3 is TGCGCCAGCAGTGTTCAGGGGGCGACCTACGAGCAGTACTTC. Translation: CASSVQGATYEQYF.

The chain is built from TRBV5-6 and TRBJ2-6; D gene uncertain. The V gene's germline CDR1 is SGHDT and CDR2 YYEEEE. Trimming removed 5 bases at V and 10 bases at J, with 10 bases between. The CDR3 is made up of 12 amino acids. Here the CDR3 reads CASRSFGNVLTF. The CDR3 DNA reads TGTGCCAGCAGATCGTTCGGAAACGTCCTGACTTTC. Using reference TRBV5-6 and TRBJ2-6 for the parts outside the CDR3, the full variable domain is DAGVTQSPTHLIKTRGQQVTLRCSPKSGHDTVSWYQQALGQGPQFIFQYYEEEERQRGNFPDRFSGHQFPNYSSELNVNALLLGDSALYLCASRSFGNVLTFGAGSRLTVL.

The V and J genes are TRBV28 and TRBJ1-1; no clear D. Germline V CDR1 and CDR2: MDHEN, SYDVKM. CDR3 length: 15 amino acids. V was cut by 3 bases and J by 1 base, with 12 bases left in between. CDR3 bases: TGTGCCAGCAGTTTCAGGCTGGGGAAGAACACTGAAGCTTTCTTT. This encodes CASSFRLGKNTEAFF.

The chain links TRBV7-3 to TRBJ1-6; D is perhaps TRBD1 (5 bases). Germline V CDR1 and CDR2: SGHTA, FQGTGA. The V gene lost 3 bases and the J gene lost 6 bases, with 6 bases spanning the gap. CDR3 size: 13 residues. The DNA of the CDR3 is TGTGCCAGCAGCTTCCAGGGTAATTCACCCCTCCACTTT. The encoded protein is CASSFQGNSPLHF. The entire variable domain, with the rest obtained from reference TRBV7-3 and TRBJ1-6, is as follows: GAGVSQTPSNKVTEKGKYVELRCDPISGHTALYWYRQSLGQGPEFLIYFQGTGAADDSGLPNDRFFAVRPEGSVSTLKIQRTERGDSAVYLCASSFQGNSPLHFGNGTRLTVT.

This chain joins TRBV4-1 and TRBJ2-3; 10 nucleotides agree with TRBD2. Losses at the gene ends were 6 bases for V and 8 bases for J; bases not matched to a gene: 14. Germline V gives CDR1 MGHRA, CDR2 YSYEKL. The CDR3 is 16 amino acids. In nucleotides, the CDR3 is TGCGCCAGCAGACCGGGACTAGCGTCCCTCGACGGTACGCAGTATTTT. It codes for CASRPGLASLDGTQYF.

The rearrangement links TRBV2 to TRBJ2-7; perhaps TRBD2 as D (6 bases). The V end lost 6 bases, the J end lost 2 bases, and 20 bases lay between the germline ends. The CDR3 length is 16 residues. Germline values: CDR1 SNHLY, CDR2 FYNNEI. CDR3 sequence (DNA): TGTGCCAGCAGCCCAACTTCCGGGACTCCAACCTACGAGCAGTACTTC. Amino acid sequence: CASSPTSGTPTYEQYF.